This T cell receptor (beta chain) was sequenced during a study of early T cells in non-severe SARS-CoV-2 infection. Looking at the study overall: From unsorted whole blood, bulk RNA was sequenced, and the chains remained unpaired. The study, taken as a whole, reports: Using VDJdb, the matching emphasized anti-spike CD8 responses while missing private and CD4 specificities.

This clonotype was seen more than once but under ten times. Its antigen is as yet unknown. The CDR3 has 15 residues. Germline V gene data show CDR1 as PRHDT and CDR2 as FYEKMQ (reference sequence). V shed 4 bases and J 5 bases; nucleotides not matched to a gene: 7. Unique molecular identifiers were affixed to single, distinct cDNA molecules. TCRdb reanalysed the 5' RACE reads using MiXCR and keeps one entry per CDR3 protein. This sample has about 70,000 distinct CDR3 sequences, with 8% to 10% found just once. The chain joins TRBV13 to TRBJ2-1; 8 bases match TRBD1. The sequenced sample was whole blood, obtained at baseline. The origin of this receptor is an adult who was a healthcare worker with PCR-confirmed SARS-CoV-2 infection or an uninfected control (not recorded which). Here the CDR3 reads CASSSSRTGNNEQFF. The CDR3 DNA reads TGTGCCAGCAGCTCAAGTAGGACAGGGAACAATGAGCAGTTCTTC.